Presented here are 27 T cell receptor beta chains from one specimen sequenced in a study of T-cell reconstitution after alpha-beta-depleted transplantation in children. Preparation of the TCRbeta library was carried out with unique molecular identifiers. TCRdb passed the PCR reads through MiXCR, listing each CDR3 protein once. The sample lists some 600,000 distinct CDR3 sequences; 10% to 15% were seen once. This sample comprised PBMCs, mostly from graft donor cells, obtained 360 days after TCRalphabeta/CD19-depleted stem cell transplant. The origin of the receptors is a male patient aged 10 to 17 who had a stem cell transplant for acute myeloid leukemia, so the T cells may come from the graft donor.

The chain links TRBV4-3 to TRBJ2-7; 11 bases are shared with TRBD2. CDR1 and CDR2 (germline): LGHNA, YSLEER. The CDR3 contains 16 residues. The V gene end was trimmed by 1 base and the J gene end by 3 bases; junction bases not matched to a gene: 5. The CDR3 DNA reads TGCGCCAGCAGCCAAGGGGTCCTAGCGGGAGGCTACGAGCAGTACTTC. Its protein product is CASSQGVLAGGYEQYF.

This clonotype was seen at least ten times. The chain recombines TRBV29-1 with TRBJ1-2; D perhaps matches TRBD1 (6 bases). Germline-derived CDR1 and CDR2 are SQVTM and ANQGSEA. The CDR3 loop spans 17 amino acids. V lost 1 base to trimming and J lost 4 bases, with 22 bases between them. CDR3 region: CSVEVEFRGLGSYGYTF. The CDR3 coding sequence is TGCAGCGTTGAAGTCGAATTTCGGGGGCTCGGTAGCTATGGCTACACCTTC.

The chain links TRBV28 to TRBJ1-5, with a tentative D call TRBD1 (5 bases). Trimming pared 11 bases from V and 1 base from J, leaving 18 bases between. CDR3 length: 15 amino acids. In germline, CDR1 is MDHEN, CDR2 SYDVKM. The CDR3 here is CACSRWGESNQPQHF. DNA of the CDR3: TGTGCCTGCTCCAGGTGGGGCGAAAGCAATCAGCCCCAGCATTTT.

A few counts support this clonotype. The rearrangement uses TRBV6-5 and TRBJ2-3; D is perhaps TRBD2 (6 bases). The CDR3 runs 14 residues. The germline CDR1 and CDR2 sequences are MNHEY and SVGAGI. The ends were cut back, 1 base at V and 4 bases at J, with 9 bases in the middle. The DNA for the CDR3 is TGTGCCAGCAGTTACTTCGGGAGCGCAGATACGCAGTATTTT. Protein: CASSYFGSADTQYF.

The rearrangement joins TRBV12-3 or TRBV12-4 to TRBJ2-3; D gene ambiguous. V dropped 2 bases and J dropped 0 bases, with 18 bases sitting between them. The CDR3 is 18 residues long. The CDR3 sequence is CASSLLDRTQASTDTQYF. CDR3 bases: TGTGCCAGCAGTTTATTAGATCGGACCCAGGCTAGCACAGATACGCAGTATTTT.

This clonotype was observed at least ten times. The J gene is TRBJ2-5, the V gene TRBV7-6; D perhaps matches TRBD2 (6 bases). Germline V lookup: CDR1 SGHVS, CDR2 FNYEAQ. The CDR3 sequence is 16 residues long. The V and J ends lost 4 bases and 6 bases respectively, with 21 bases between them. The CDR3 spells CASSSYFGTSPQTQYF. The CDR3 region has the DNA TGTGCCAGCAGCTCTTATTTCGGGACTTCCCCCCAGACCCAGTACTTC.

This clonotype was counted a few times. The chain combines TRBV12-3 or TRBV12-4 with TRBJ2-7, with D tentatively TRBD2 (5 bases). The V and J ends lost 6 bases and 4 bases respectively, with 22 bases between them. This CDR3 contains 16 residues. CDR3 region: CASSPKGGWQLYEQYF. DNA of the CDR3: TGTGCCAGCAGCCCAAAAGGCGGGTGGCAATTATACGAGCAGTACTTC.

This sequence joins TRBV6-2 or TRBV6-3 and TRBJ1-2, with unresolved D. V was trimmed by 6 bases and J by 3 bases, leaving 17 bases between them. This CDR3 has 15 residues. In germline, CDR1 is MNHEY, CDR2 SVGEGT. CDR3 nucleotide sequence: TGTGCCAGCAGCTTTGGGCCAACCGTCGACTATGGCTACACCTTC. Its translation: CASSFGPTVDYGYTF.

The chain couples TRBV5-1 to TRBJ2-1, with 13 bases fitting TRBD2. V shed 3 bases and J 2 bases; nucleotides not matched to a gene: 11. The CDR3 covers 19 residues. Germline assignment: CDR1 SGHRS and CDR2 YFSETQ. CDR3 amino acids: CASSSPGLAGPTAYNEQFF. CDR3 sequence (DNA): TGCGCCAGCAGCTCCCCGGGACTAGCGGGACCCACTGCCTACAATGAGCAGTTCTTC.

This chain joins TRBV6-2 or TRBV6-3 and TRBJ2-7; 10 bases are shared with TRBD1. Germline CDR1 MNHEY, CDR2 SVGEGT. CDR3 size: 12 residues. V lost 10 bases and J lost 3; bases outside the gene matches: 3. The CDR3 loop reads CATRTGGYEQYF. The CDR3 DNA sequence: TGTGCCACCAGGACAGGGGGCTACGAGCAGTACTTC.

This clonotype has a handful of counts. The J gene is TRBJ2-3, the V gene TRBV10-3, with a weak D call TRBD2 (6 bases). Between the trimmed V and J ends, which lost 4 bases and 5 bases, there was a span of 13 bases. CDR3 length: 14 amino acids. From germline, CDR1 is ENHRY and CDR2 SYGVKD. CDR3 nucleotides: TGTGCCATCAGTGCGGTGCGGGAAAGAGATACGCAGTATTTT. The encoded protein is CAISAVRERDTQYF.

This clonotype was observed a handful of times. A much larger clone sits a single nucleotide away, making a read error possible. The conserved closing phenylalanine or tryptophan is absent in this CDR3, likely reflecting a read error. This chain links TRBV4-3 with TRBJ2-7; possibly TRBD2 for D (6 bases). V lost 4 bases and J 3 bases, leaving 16 bases between the germline ends. The length of the CDR3 is 15 residues. Germline assignment: CDR1 LGHNA and CDR2 YSLEER. CDR3 sequence (DNA): TGCGCCAGCAGCCGGTGGGCGGGACTGGGCTACGAGCAGTACTCC. This gives the protein CASSRWAGLGYEQYS.

In DNA form, the CDR3 reads TGTGCCAGCTCACCCGGACTCCCACAAGAGACCCAGTACTTC. As protein: CASSPGLPQETQYF. The gene calls are TRBV18 and TRBJ2-5; D perhaps matches TRBD2 (5 bases). The germline V and J ends were trimmed by 3 bases and 2 bases, with 10 bases remaining between them. The CDR3 has 14 amino acids. In germline, CDR1 is KGHSH, CDR2 LQKENI.

The chain joins TRBV7-9 to TRBJ2-6; D unclear. This CDR3 spans 12 amino acids. The germline V gene has CDR1 SEHNR and CDR2 FQNEAQ (reference sequence). The germline V and J ends were trimmed by 6 bases and 14 bases, with 14 bases remaining between them. In nucleotides, the CDR3 is TGTGCCAGCAGTCGCTCCCTCGACCTCCTGACTTTC. It is translated as CASSRSLDLLTF.

The chain employs TRBV5-1 and TRBJ1-1, with D perhaps TRBD1 (5 bases). There are 16 residues in the CDR3. CDR1 SGHRS and CDR2 YFSETQ come from the germline V gene. V lost 4 bases, J lost 1 base, and 17 bases lay in between. The CDR3 region is CASSVRMGRQNTEAFF. CDR3 bases: TGCGCCAGCAGCGTGAGGATGGGACGGCAGAACACTGAAGCTTTCTTT.

In its sample, this clonotype was seen many times. V usage is TRBV6-2 or TRBV6-3 and J usage is TRBJ2-7; 9 bases map to TRBD1. With 5 bases clipped from V and 5 bases from J, the junction kept 7 bases outside the gene matches. The germline V gene has CDR1 MNHEY and CDR2 SVGEGT. The CDR3 is 14 residues long. CDR3 DNA sequence: TGTGCCAGCAGTCCTACAGGGGGCGGCCACGAGCAGTACTTC. Its protein is CASSPTGGGHEQYF.

This clonotype has only a few counts. The gene calls are TRBV20-1 and TRBJ2-1; a possible D gene is TRBD2 (6 bases). V was cut by 5 bases and J by 7 bases, with 15 bases left in between. The CDR3 covers 13 residues. CDR1 is DFQATT and CDR2 is SNEGSKA in the germline V gene (reference sequence). Here the CDR3 reads CSAPYAGRNEQFF. The CDR3 coding sequence is TGCAGTGCTCCCTACGCAGGGAGGAATGAGCAGTTCTTC.

The V and J genes are TRBV12-3 or TRBV12-4 and TRBJ1-6, with D possibly matching TRBD1 (5 bases). The CDR3 has 17 amino acids. Trimming left V 5 bases short and J 9 bases short, with 23 bases between. CDR3 bases: TGTGCCAGCAGTATGACCAGCACGGGGGGACTGCTTTCACCCCTCCACTTT. This codes for CASSMTSTGGLLSPLHF.

This clonotype was found many times. Relative to the germline gene, one junction end is altered; a read error may explain this. This chain connects TRBV5-1 to TRBJ2-7, with 7 bases that match TRBD2. Looked up from germline, CDR1 is SGHRS and CDR2 is YFSETQ. The CDR3 runs to 14 residues. The CDR3 spells CASSLVAGPYEQYF. The CDR3 DNA reads as TGTGCCAGCAGCTTAGTAGCGGGCCCCTACGAGCAGTACTTC.

This rearrangement joins TRBV28 to TRBJ2-1; tentative D call: TRBD1 (5 bases). V was cut by 6 bases and J by 0 bases, with 15 bases left in between. CDR1 is MDHEN and CDR2 is SYDVKM in the germline V gene. CDR3 size: 16 residues. CDR3 in amino acids: CASSSIGQSSYNEQFF. The CDR3, as DNA: TGTGCCAGCAGCTCTATAGGACAAAGCTCCTACAATGAGCAGTTCTTC.

This clonotype turned up a few times. The chain joins TRBV27 to TRBJ2-7, with 11 nucleotides matching TRBD1. Per the germline V gene, CDR1 is MNHEY and CDR2 is SMNVEV (reference sequence). The CDR3 consists of 14 residues. The trim removed 3 bases at V and 7 bases at J, leaving 5 bases unmatched. CDR3 sequence (DNA): TGTGCCAGCAGTTTTGGGACAGGGGGTCAAGAGCAGTACTTC. Residues: CASSFGTGGQEQYF.

In this sample, this clonotype turned up a few times. The V call is TRBV11-2, the J call TRBJ2-5; 13 nucleotides line up with TRBD2. This CDR3 contains 17 residues. V shed 5 bases, J shed 7 bases, and the junction held 13 bases outside the gene matches. Germline CDR1 and CDR2: SGHAT and FQNNGV. The DNA for the CDR3 is TGTGCCAGCAGCAACCGACTAGCGGGAGGAGTCGGAGCGACCCAGTACTTC. Translation gives CASSNRLAGGVGATQYF.

The chain has TRBV27 and TRBJ2-1; 7 bases align to TRBD2. Unmatched junction bases numbered 11, after V lost 7 bases and J lost 8 bases. The CDR3 extends over 14 amino acids. The germline V gene has CDR1 MNHEY and CDR2 SMNVEV (reference sequence). The CDR3 is CASTPYRGSDEQFF. The DNA for the CDR3 is TGTGCCAGCACCCCATATCGCGGGAGCGATGAGCAGTTCTTC.

The chain links TRBV4-3 to TRBJ2-1, with D possibly TRBD1 on 6 matching bases. V was trimmed by 0 bases and J by 2 bases, leaving 11 bases between them. Germline V gene sequence: CDR1 LGHNA, CDR2 YSLEER. The CDR3 contains 16 residues. The CDR3 is CASSQESRDTYNEQFF. CDR3 bases: TGCGCCAGCAGCCAAGAGTCTCGGGACACCTACAATGAGCAGTTCTTC.

In its sample, this clonotype was seen many times. The chain is built from TRBV7-2 and TRBJ2-5; possible D gene TRBD1, 6 bases. From germline, CDR1 is SGHTA and CDR2 FQGNSA. V was clipped by 2 bases and J by 9 bases, with 16 bases between them. CDR3 size: 14 residues. The CDR3 DNA sequence: TGTGCCAGCAGCTTAAATTCGGTTCCAGGGGCCCAGTACTTC. Encoded protein: CASSLNSVPGAQYF.

This rearrangement joins TRBV5-1 to TRBJ2-7; D may be TRBD2 (6 bases). CDR3 length: 15 residues. CDR1 and CDR2 from the germline V gene are SGHRS and YFSETQ. The ends were cut back, 2 bases at V and 2 bases at J, with 14 bases in the middle. CDR3 nucleotide sequence: TGCGCCAGCAGCTTAGGACGGGGGTACGCCTACGAGCAGTACTTC. It is translated as CASSLGRGYAYEQYF.

This clonotype was detected ten times or more. The rearrangement joins TRBV12-3 or TRBV12-4 to TRBJ2-7, with D hard to call. The CDR3 is 12 amino acids. Trimming shortened V by 7 bases and J by 4 bases, and 11 bases separated the two germline ends. CDR3: CASTLGNYEQYF. CDR3 in DNA: TGTGCCAGCACCCTTGGGAATTACGAGCAGTACTTC.